Below are 5 T cell receptor beta chains sequenced from a single sample in a study of blood T cell repertoires in COVID-19. The method was immunoSEQ multiplex PCR; TCRdb's version includes in-frame clones alone and lacks a portion of them. The sample lists 110,000 to 150,000 clones; 85% to 90% were seen once. Material for sequencing was peripheral blood. All receptors come from a man between 60 and 75 years old with active or convalescent COVID-19.

The J gene is TRBJ2-5, the V gene TRBV6-2 or TRBV6-3, with 7 bases identical to TRBD1. V gave up 5 bases and J gave up 2 bases; unmatched junction bases: 5. The CDR3 is 14 residues long. The germline V gene has CDR1 MNHEY and CDR2 SVGEGT. CDR3 nucleotides: TGTGCCAGCAGTCCCGGGACAGTTCAAGAGACCCAGTACTTC. Protein product: CASSPGTVQETQYF.

The rearrangement links TRBV4-2 to TRBJ1-2; D call uncertain. The CDR3 is made up of 15 amino acids. Deletions cut 0 bases from V and 2 bases from J, with 10 bases between. Germline V gives CDR1 LGHNA, CDR2 YNFKEQ. This chain's CDR3 is CASSQDSRKNYGYTF. In DNA, the CDR3 is TGTGCCAGCAGCCAAGACTCGAGGAAGAACTATGGCTACACCTTC.

The chain joins TRBV6-1 to TRBJ1-5; D gene uncertain. With 3 bases removed from V and 2 bases from J, the gap between germline ends came to 14 bases. Germline CDR1 MNHNS, CDR2 SASEGT. This CDR3 is 16 amino acids long. The DNA for the CDR3 is TGTGCCAGCAGTGACCAGCCGGGTACGGGCAATCAGCCCCAGCATTTT. This translates into CASSDQPGTGNQPQHF.

Only one count was recorded for this clone. The rearrangement uses TRBV6-6 and TRBJ1-5, with D perhaps TRBD1 (6 bases). The CDR3 sequence is 19 residues long. CDR1 is MNHNY, CDR2 SVGAGI, per germline (reference sequence). Trimming removed 5 bases from V and 0 bases from J, with 23 bases in between. DNA for the CDR3: TGTGCCAGCAGTCACAGGGCGATAAGTGGGGCTTATAGCAATCAGCCCCAGCATTTT. Translation gives CASSHRAISGAYSNQPQHF.

This clone showed up just a few times. V and J are TRBV18 and TRBJ1-3; D is uncertain. Germline V gene data show CDR1 as KGHSH and CDR2 as LQKENI. This CDR3 is built from 14 residues. V gave up 3 bases and J gave up 0 bases, with 6 bases separating them. The CDR3 DNA reads as TGTGCCAGCTCACCCCAGGACTCTGGAAACACCATATATTTT. As protein: CASSPQDSGNTIYF.